This T cell receptor (beta chain) was retrieved from a study of blood T cell repertoires in COVID-19. Whole-study context: Donors in the United States, Italy and Spain gave samples during acute or convalescent COVID-19. T cells, B-cell-depleted T cells, or PBMCs supplied cDNA or gDNA.

The authors' processing: Estimates of nucleated cell counts were drawn from the amplification of reference gene primers. Only in-frame clones appear in the TCRdb table, and some are missing; sequencing was by immunoSEQ multiplex PCR. Clone size and the V and J calls come from that table; the DNA yielded D and trimming. Among more than 300,000 clones listed, about 83% were seen once. CDR3 size: 12 residues. Trimming stripped 5 bases from V and 7 bases from J, with 13 bases between. From germline, CDR1 is SGDLS and CDR2 YYNGEE. This receptor was taken from a woman aged 50 to 60 with acute or convalescent COVID-19. The chain recombines TRBV9 with TRBJ2-7, with D perhaps matching TRBD2 (6 bases). Sequenced sample: peripheral blood. This CDR3 is CASSKLAGEQYF. The CDR3 DNA reads as TGTGCCAGCAGTAAATTGGCGGGGGAGCAGTACTTC.